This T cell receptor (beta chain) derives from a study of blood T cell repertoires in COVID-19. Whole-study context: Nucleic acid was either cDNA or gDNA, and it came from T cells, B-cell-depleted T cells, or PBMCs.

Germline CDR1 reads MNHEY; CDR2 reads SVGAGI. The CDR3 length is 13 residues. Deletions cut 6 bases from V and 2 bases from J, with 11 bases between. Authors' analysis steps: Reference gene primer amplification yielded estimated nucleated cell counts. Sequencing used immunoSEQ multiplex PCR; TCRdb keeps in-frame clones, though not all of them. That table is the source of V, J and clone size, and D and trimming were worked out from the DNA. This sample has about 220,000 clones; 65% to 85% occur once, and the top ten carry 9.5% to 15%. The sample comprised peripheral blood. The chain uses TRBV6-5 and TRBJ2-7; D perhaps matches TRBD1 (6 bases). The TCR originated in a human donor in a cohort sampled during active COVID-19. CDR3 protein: CASSRHRAYEQYF. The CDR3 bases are TGTGCCAGCAGCCGTCACAGGGCCTACGAGCAGTACTTC.